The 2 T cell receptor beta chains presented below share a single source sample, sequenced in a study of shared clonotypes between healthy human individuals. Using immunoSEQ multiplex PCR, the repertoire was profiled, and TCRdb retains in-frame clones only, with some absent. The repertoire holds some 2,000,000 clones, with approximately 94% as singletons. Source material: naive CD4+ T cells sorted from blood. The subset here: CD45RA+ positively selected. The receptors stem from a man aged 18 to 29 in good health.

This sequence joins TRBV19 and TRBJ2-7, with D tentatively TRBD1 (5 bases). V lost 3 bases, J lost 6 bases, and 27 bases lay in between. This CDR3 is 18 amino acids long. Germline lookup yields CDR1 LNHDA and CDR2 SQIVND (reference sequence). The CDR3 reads CASSILGRQFTFSSEQYF. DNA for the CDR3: TGTGCCAGTAGTATCCTTGGCAGACAGTTTACATTTTCTTCCGAGCAGTACTTC.

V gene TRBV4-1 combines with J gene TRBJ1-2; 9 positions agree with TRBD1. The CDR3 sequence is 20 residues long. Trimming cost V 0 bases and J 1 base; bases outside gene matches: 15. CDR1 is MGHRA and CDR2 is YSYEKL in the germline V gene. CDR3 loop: CASSQDLNGPGTGFNYGYTF. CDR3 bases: TGCGCCAGCAGCCAAGATCTTAATGGTCCCGGGACAGGGTTTAACTATGGCTACACCTTC.